The sequence of this T cell receptor (beta chain) was determined in a study of CXCR3-negative and CXCR3-positive naive CD8 T cells. Study context: The dataset comprises roughly 140 million TRB reads in total, with about 1.5 +/- 0.3 million reads per library. Study-level findings and limits: Diversity in memory CD8+ cells fell much lower than the comparably high levels seen in both naive subsets. Relative to CXCR3-negative naive cells, CXCR3-positive naive cells had more hydrophobic TRB CDR3s. The naive subsets expressed comparable surface CD5, and the authors inferred TCR strength from TRB CDR3 properties.

Notes on this clonotype: Its antigen is still unknown.

UMI-labeled 5' RACE TRB cDNA libraries were prepared from the cells. TCRdb reanalyzed the 5' RACE reads and collapses them to one entry per CDR3 protein, without DNA. Its table lists around 60,000 distinct CDR3 sequences. This CDR3 comprises 12 residues. The germline gives CDR1 SGDLS, CDR2 YYNGEE. The rearrangement links TRBV9 to TRBJ2-7; no DNA is available, so the TRBD2 call from TCRdb remains unchecked. Material: naive CXCR3+ CD8+ T cells from blood. Subset: CD45RO-CCR7+CD27+CD95- naive CD8+ T cells expressing CXCR3 (TNR3+). This clonotype was obtained from a human donor in good health. Some clones in this sample may be carry-over from other donors' samples. The chain's CDR3 is CASSALGSEQYF.